This TCR beta chain was sequenced in a study of long-term antiretroviral therapy in people with HIV. Version v3.0 of the immunoSEQ assay ran at survey level. The assay was immunoSEQ multiplex PCR, and TCRdb's table has in-frame clones only and misses some. This table has 20,000 to 25,000 clones, roughly 85% appearing once. The content of samples before DNA extraction was roughly 0.95-11 million cryopreserved PBMC. In germline, CDR1 is SGHAT, CDR2 FQNNGV. The length of the CDR3 is 15 residues. V was pared by 5 bases and J by 3 bases, with 14 bases between. The sample was unsorted PBMCs, taken 0.2 years after starting antiretroviral therapy. This sequence originates from a woman in her twenties or thirties with HIV. The gene calls are TRBV11-2 and TRBJ2-1; D is possibly TRBD1 (6 bases). CDR3 region: CASSLTGNGYNEQFF. The CDR3, as DNA: TGTGCCAGCAGCCTTACAGGGAATGGCTACAATGAGCAGTTCTTC.